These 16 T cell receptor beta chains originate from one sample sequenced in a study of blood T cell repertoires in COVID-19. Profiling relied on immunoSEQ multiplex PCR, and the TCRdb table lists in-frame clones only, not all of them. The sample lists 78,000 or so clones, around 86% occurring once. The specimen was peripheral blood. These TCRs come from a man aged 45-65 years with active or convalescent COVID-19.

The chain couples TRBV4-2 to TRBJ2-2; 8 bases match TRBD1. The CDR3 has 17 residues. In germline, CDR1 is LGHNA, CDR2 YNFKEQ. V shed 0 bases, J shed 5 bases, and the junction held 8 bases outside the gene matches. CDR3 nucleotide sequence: TGTGCCAGCAGCCAAGATGAGACAGGGGCGTTGACCGGGGAGCTGTTTTTT. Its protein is CASSQDETGALTGELFF.

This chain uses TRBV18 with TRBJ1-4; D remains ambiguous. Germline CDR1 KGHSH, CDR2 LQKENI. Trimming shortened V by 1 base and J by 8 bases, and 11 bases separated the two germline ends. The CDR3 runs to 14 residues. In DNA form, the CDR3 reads TGTGCCAGCTCACCACAGGGAGGCGGCGAAAAACTGTTTTTT. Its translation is CASSPQGGGEKLFF.

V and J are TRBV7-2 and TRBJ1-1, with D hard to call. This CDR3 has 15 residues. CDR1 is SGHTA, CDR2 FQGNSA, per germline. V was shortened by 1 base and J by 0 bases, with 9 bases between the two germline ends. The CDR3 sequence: CASSLGGRMNTEAFF. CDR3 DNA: TGTGCCAGCAGCTTAGGTGGCAGGATGAACACTGAAGCTTTCTTT.

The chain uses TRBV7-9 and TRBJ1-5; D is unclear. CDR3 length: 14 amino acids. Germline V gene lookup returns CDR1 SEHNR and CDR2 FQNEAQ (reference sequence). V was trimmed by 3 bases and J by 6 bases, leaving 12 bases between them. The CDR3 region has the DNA TGTGCCAGCAGCTTTGCGGGGTTCGGTCAGCCCCAGCATTTT. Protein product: CASSFAGFGQPQHF.

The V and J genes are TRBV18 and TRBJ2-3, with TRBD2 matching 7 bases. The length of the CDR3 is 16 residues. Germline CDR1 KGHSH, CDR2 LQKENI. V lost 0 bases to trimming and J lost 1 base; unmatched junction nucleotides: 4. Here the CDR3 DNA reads TGTGCCAGCTCACCACCCGGGGGAGGGGGCACAGATACGCAGTATTTT. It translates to CASSPPGGGGTDTQYF.

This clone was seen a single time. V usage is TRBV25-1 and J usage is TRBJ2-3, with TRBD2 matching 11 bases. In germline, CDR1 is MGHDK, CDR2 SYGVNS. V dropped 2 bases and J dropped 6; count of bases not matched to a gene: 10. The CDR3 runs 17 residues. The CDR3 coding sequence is TGTGCCAGCAGTGAACGGTTAGCGGGGGGGCCGTGGGATACGCAGTATTTT. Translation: CASSERLAGGPWDTQYF.

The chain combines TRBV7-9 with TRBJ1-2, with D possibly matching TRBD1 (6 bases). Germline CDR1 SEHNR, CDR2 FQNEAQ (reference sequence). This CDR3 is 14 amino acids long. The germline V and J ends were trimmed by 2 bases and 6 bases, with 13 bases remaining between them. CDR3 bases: TGTGCCAGCAGCTTATTCCAGGGGTTGGATGGCTACACCTTC. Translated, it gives CASSLFQGLDGYTF.

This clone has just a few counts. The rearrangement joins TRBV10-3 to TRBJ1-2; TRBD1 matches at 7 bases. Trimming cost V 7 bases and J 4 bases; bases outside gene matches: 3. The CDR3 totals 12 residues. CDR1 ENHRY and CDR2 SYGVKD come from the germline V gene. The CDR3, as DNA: TGTGCCATCAATCGGGACAGCTATGGCTACACCTTC. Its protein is CAINRDSYGYTF.

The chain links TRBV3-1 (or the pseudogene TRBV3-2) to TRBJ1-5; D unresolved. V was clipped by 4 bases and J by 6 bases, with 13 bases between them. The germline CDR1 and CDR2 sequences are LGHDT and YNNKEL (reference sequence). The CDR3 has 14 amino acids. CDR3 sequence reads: CASSPRGARQPQHF. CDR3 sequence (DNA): TGTGCCAGCAGCCCCCGGGGAGCGCGTCAGCCCCAGCATTTT.

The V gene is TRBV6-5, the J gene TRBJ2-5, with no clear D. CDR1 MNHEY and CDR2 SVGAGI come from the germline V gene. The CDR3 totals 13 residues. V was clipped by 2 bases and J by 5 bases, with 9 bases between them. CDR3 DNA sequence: TGTGCCAGCAGTTACGGCCAGAAGGAGACCCAGTACTTC. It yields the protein CASSYGQKETQYF.

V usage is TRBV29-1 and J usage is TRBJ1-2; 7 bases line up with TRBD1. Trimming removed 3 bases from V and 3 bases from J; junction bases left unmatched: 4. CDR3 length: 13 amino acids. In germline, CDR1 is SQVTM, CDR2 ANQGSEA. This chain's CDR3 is CSVDGRGDYGYTF. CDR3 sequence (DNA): TGCAGCGTTGACGGCAGGGGGGACTATGGCTACACCTTC.

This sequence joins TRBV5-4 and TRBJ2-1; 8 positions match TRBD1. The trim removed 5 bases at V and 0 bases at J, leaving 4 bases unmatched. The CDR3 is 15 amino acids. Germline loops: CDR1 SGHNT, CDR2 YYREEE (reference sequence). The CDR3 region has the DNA TGTGCCAGCAGAAGGACAGGGATCTCCTACAATGAGCAGTTCTTC. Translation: CASRRTGISYNEQFF.

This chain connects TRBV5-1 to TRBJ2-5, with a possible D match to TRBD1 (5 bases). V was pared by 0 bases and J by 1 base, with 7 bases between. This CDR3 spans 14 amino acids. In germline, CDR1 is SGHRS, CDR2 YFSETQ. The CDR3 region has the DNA TGCGCCAGCAGCTTGGGGCAGGGCCAAGAGACCCAGTACTTC. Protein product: CASSLGQGQETQYF.

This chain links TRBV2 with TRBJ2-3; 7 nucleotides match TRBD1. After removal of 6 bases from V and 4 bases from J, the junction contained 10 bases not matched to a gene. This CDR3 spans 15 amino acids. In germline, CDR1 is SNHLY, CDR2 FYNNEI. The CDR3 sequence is CASSQTGNKADTQYF. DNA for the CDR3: TGTGCCAGCAGCCAGACAGGGAATAAGGCAGATACGCAGTATTTT.

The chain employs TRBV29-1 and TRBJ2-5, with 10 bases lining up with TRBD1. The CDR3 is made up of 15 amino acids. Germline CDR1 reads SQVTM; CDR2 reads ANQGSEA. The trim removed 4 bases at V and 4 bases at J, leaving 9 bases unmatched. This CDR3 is CSVASTGGAGETQYF. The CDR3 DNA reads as TGCAGCGTTGCGTCGACAGGGGGCGCGGGAGAGACCCAGTACTTC.

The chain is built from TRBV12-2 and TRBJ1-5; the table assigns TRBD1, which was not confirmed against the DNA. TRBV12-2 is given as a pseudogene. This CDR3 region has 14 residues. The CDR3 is CASRFVQENQPQHF. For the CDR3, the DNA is TGTGCAAGTCGCTTTGTTCAGGAAAATCAGCCCCAGCATTTT.